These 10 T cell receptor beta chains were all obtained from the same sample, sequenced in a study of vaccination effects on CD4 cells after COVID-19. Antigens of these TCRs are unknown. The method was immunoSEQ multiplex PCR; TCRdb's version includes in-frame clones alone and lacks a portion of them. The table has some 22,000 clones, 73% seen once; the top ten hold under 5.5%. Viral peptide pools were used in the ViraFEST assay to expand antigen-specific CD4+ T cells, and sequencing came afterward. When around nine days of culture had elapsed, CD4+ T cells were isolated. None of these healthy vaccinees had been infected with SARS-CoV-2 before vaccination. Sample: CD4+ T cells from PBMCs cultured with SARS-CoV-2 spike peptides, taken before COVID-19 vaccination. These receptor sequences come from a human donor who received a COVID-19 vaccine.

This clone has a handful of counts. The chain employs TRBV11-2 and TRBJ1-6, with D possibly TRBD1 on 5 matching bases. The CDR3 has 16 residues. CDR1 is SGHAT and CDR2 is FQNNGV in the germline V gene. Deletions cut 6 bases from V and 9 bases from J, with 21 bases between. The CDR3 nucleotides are TGTGCCAGCAGGGAGGGACGACATACGCTGTTTTCACCCCTCCACTTT. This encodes CASREGRHTLFSPLHF.

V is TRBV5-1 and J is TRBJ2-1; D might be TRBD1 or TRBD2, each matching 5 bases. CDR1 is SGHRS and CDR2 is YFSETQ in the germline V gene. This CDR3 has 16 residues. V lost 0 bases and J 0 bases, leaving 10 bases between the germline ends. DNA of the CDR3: TGCGCCAGCAGCTTGGGGGGGTCCAGCTCCTACAATGAGCAGTTCTTC. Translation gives CASSLGGSSSYNEQFF. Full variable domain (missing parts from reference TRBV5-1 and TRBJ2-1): KAGVTQTPRYLIKTRGQQVTLSCSPISGHRSVSWYQQTPGQGLQFLFEYFSETQRNKGNFPGRFSGRQFSNSRSEMNVSTLELGDSALYLCASSLGGSSSYNEQFFGPGTRLTVL.

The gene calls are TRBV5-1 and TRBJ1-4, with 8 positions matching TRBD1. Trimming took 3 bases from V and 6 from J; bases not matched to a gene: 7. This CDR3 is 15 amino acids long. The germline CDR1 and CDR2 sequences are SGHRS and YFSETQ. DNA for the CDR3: TGCGCCAGCAGCTCCGGACAGGGTCATGATGAAAAACTGTTTTTT. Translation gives CASSSGQGHDEKLFF. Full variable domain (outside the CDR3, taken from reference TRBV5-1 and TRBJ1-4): KAGVTQTPRYLIKTRGQQVTLSCSPISGHRSVSWYQQTPGQGLQFLFEYFSETQRNKGNFPGRFSGRQFSNSRSEMNVSTLELGDSALYLCASSSGQGHDEKLFFGSGTQLSVL.

In DNA form, the CDR3 reads TGTGCCAGCAGCTTATCCCAGGGGGCGGTAGATACGCAGTATTTT. Protein product: CASSLSQGAVDTQYF. V and J are TRBV11-3 and TRBJ2-3; 8 bases fit TRBD1. The CDR3 covers 15 residues. The germline CDR1 and CDR2 sequences are SGHNT and YENEEA. J lost 5 bases, V lost 2 bases, and 6 bases had no gene match.

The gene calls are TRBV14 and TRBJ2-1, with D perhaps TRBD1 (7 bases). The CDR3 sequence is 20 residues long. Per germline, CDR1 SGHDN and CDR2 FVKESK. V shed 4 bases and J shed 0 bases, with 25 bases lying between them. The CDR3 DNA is TGTGCCAGCAGCCTTACGGGACTTATAGGGGGCTTGAGCTCCTACAATGAGCAGTTCTTC. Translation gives CASSLTGLIGGLSSYNEQFF.

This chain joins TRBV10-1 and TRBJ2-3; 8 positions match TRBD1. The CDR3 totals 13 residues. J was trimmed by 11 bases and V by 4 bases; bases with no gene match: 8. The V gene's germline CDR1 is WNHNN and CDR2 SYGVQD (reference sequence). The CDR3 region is CASSAQGQGMQYF. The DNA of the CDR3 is TGCGCCAGCAGTGCCCAAGGACAGGGAATGCAGTATTTT.

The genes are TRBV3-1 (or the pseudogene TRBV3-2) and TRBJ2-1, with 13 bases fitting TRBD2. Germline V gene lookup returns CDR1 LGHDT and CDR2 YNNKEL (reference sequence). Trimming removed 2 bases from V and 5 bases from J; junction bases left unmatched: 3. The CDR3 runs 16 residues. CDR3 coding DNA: TGTGCCAGCAGCCAATGGACTAGCGGGAGTCACAATGAGCAGTTCTTC. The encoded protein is CASSQWTSGSHNEQFF.

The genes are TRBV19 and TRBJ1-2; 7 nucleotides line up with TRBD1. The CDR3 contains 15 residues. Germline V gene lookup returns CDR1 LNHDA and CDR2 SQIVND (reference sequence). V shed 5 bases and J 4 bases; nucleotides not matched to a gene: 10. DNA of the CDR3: TGTGCCAGTAGTCCTCAGACAGGGCCATCCTATGGCTACACCTTC. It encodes CASSPQTGPSYGYTF. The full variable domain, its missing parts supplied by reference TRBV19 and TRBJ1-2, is DGGITQSPKYLFRKEGQNVTLSCEQNLNHDAMYWYRQDPGQGLRLIYYSQIVNDFQKGDIAEGYSVSREKKESFPLTVTSAQKNPTAFYLCASSPQTGPSYGYTFGSGTRLTVV.

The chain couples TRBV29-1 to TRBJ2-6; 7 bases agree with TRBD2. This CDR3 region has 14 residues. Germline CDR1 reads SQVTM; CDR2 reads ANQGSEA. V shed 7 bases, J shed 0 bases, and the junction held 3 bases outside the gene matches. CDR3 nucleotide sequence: TGCAGCGAAAGGACTAGCTCTGGGGCCAACGTCCTGACTTTC. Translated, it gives CSERTSSGANVLTF. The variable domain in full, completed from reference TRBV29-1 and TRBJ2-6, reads SAVISQKPSRDICQRGTSLTIQCQVDSQVTMMFWYRQQPGQSLTLIATANQGSEATYESGFVIDKFPISRPNLTFSTLTVSNMSPEDSSIYLCSERTSSGANVLTFGAGSRLTVL.

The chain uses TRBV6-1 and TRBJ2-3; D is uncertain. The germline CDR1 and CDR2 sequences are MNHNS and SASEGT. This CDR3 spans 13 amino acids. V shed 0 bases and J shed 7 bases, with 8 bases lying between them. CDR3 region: CASSEAGSNTQYF. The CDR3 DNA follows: TGTGCCAGCAGTGAAGCTGGATCGAATACGCAGTATTTT.